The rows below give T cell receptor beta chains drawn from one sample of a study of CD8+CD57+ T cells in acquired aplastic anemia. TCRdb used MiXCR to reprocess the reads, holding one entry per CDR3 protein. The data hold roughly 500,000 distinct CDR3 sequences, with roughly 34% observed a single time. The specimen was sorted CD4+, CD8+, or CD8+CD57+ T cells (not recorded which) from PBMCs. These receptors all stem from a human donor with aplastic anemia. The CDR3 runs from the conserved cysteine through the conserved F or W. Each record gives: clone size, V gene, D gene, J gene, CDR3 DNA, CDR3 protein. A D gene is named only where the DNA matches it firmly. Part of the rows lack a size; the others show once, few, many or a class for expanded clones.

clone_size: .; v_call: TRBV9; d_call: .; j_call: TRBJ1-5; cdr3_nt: TGTGCCAGCAGTTGGGCCGGGACTAGAGGCAATGAGCCCCAGCATTTT; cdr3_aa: CASSWAGTRGNEPQHF
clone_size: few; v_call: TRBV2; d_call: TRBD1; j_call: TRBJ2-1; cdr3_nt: TGTGCCAGCAGTGAAGGACAGGGGGGTTGGTACAATGAGCAGTTCTTC; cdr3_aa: CASSEGQGGWYNEQFF
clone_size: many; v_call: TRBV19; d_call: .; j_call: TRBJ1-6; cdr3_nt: TGTGCCAGTAGTGCGCTCAAGAATTCACCCCTCCACTTT; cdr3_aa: CASSALKNSPLHF
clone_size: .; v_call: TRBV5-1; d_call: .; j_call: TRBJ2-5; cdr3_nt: TGCGCCAGCAGCTTGGCTACGGGACTTAACCAAGAGACCCAGTACTTC; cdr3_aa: CASSLATGLNQETQYF
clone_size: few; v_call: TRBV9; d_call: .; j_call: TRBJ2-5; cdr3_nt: TGTGCCAGCAGCGTAACCGGCTACCAAGAGACCCAGTACTTC; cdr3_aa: CASSVTGYQETQYF
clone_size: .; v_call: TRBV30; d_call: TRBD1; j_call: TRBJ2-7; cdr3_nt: TGTGCCTGGGGAACAGGGGACGAGCAGTACTTC; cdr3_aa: CAWGTGDEQYF
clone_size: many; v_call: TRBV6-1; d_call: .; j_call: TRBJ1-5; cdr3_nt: TGTGCCAGCAGTGAAGACGGAATCTATCAGCCCCAGCATTTT; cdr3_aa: CASSEDGIYQPQHF
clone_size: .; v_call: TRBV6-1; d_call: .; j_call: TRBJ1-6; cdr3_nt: TGTGCCAGCAGCCAAGGGGGAACGGGCAATTCACCCCTCCACTTT; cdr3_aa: CASSQGGTGNSPLHF
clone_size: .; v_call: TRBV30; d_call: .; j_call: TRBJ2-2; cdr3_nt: TGTGCCTGGGGGGGGTCTTCCACCGGGGAGCTGTTTTTT; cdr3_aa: CAWGGSSTGELFF
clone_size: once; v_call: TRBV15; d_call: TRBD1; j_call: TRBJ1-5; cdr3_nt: TGTGCCACCAGCGGGGACAGGGTCGGCAATCAGCCCCAGCATTTT; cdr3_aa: CATSGDRVGNQPQHF
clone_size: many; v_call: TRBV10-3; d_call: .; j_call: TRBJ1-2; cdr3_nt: TGTACCATCAGTGGGGACTATGGCTACACCTTC; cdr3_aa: CTISGDYGYTF
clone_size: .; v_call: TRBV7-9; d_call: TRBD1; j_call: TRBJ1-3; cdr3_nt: TGTGCCAGCAGCTTTAACAGGGGGTACACCATATATTTT; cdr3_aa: CASSFNRGYTIYF
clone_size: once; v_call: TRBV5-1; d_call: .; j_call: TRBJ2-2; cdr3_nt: TGCGCCAGCAGCTGGGCCGGGGGTAACACCGGGGAGCTGTTTTTT; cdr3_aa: CASSWAGGNTGELFF
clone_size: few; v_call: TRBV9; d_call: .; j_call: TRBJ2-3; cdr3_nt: TGTGCCAGCAGCGTAGGCAACAGCATAGGAGATACGCAGTATTTT; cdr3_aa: CASSVGNSIGDTQYF
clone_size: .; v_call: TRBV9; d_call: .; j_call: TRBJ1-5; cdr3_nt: TGTGCCAGCAGCGTAGAGGATCAAGGTCAGCCCCAGCATTTT; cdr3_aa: CASSVEDQGQPQHF
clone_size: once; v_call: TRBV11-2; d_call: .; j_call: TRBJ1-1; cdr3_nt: TGTGCCAGCAGCTCACGGGCAGGGCGTATGAACACTGAAGCTTTCTTT; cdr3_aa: CASSSRAGRMNTEAFF
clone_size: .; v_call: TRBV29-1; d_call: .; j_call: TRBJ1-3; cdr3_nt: TGCAGCGTTGGGGGACATCCTGGAAACACCATATATTTT; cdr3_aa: CSVGGHPGNTIYF
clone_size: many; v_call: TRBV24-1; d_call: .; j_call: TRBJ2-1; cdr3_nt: TGTGCCACCAGTGATTCGGGCGTCGGTTCCTACAATGAGCAGTTCTTC; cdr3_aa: CATSDSGVGSYNEQFF
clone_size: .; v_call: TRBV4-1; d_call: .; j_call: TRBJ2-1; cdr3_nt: TGCGCCAGCAGCCAACCTGGCAGGTCGACCCGCAATGAGCAGTTCTTC; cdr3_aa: CASSQPGRSTRNEQFF
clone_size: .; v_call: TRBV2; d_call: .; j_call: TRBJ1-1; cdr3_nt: TGTGCCAGCAGGGAAGAACCAGGACAGAACACTGAAGCTTTCTTT; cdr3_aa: CASREEPGQNTEAFF
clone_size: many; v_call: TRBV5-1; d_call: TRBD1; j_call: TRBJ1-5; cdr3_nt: TGCGCCAGCAGCAGGGGGACAGATCAGCCCCAGCATTTT; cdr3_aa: CASSRGTDQPQHF
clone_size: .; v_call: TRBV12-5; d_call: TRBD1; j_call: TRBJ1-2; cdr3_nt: TGTGCTAGTGGGCAAAACAGGGGCGGAGGCTACACCTTC; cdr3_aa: CASGQNRGGGYTF
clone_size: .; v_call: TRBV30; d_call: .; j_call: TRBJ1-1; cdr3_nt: TGTGCCTGGAGCCGAGGGGTAGAGAACACTGAAGCTTTCTTT; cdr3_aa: CAWSRGVENTEAFF
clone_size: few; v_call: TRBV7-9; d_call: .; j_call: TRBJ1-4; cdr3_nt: TGTGCCAGCAGCGAACAGGGAGGGCTTAGGGAAAAACTGTTTTTT; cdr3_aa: CASSEQGGLREKLFF
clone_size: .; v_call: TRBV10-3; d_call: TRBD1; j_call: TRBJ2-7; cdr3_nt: TGTGCCATCAGTGACGAAGGTAGGGGGCCCTACGAGCAGTACTTC; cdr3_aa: CAISDEGRGPYEQYF
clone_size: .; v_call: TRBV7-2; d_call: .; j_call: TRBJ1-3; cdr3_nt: TGTGCCAGCAGCCAAGATCTTGGAAACACCATATATTTT; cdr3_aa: CASSQDLGNTIYF
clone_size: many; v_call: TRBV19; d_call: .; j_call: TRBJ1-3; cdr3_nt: TGTGCCAGTAGCAGCCACAGCTCAAACACCATATATTTT; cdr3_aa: CASSSHSSNTIYF
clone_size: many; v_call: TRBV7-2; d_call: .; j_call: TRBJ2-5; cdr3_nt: TGTGCCAGCAGGAGAGGGGCTGGGGAGACCCAGTACTTC; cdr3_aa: CASRRGAGETQYF
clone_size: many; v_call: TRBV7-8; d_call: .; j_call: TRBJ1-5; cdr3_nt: TGTGCCAGCAGCCAACGGCGACAGAGCAATCAGCCCCAGCATTTT; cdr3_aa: CASSQRRQSNQPQHF
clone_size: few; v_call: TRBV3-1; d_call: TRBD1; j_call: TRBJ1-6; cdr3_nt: TGTGCCAGCAGCCGGAGGGACAGGGCTAATTCACCCCTCCACTTT; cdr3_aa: CASSRRDRANSPLHF
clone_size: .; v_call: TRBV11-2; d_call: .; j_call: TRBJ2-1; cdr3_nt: TGTGCCAGCAGCTTATTCGAGGGCAGAACCCCTTGGGAGCAGTTCTTC; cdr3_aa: CASSLFEGRTPWEQFF
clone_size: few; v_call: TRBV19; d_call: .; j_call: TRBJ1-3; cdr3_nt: TGTGCCAGTAGTATGGAAGGGAGCCAGGCCAACGAATATTTT; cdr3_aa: CASSMEGSQANEYF
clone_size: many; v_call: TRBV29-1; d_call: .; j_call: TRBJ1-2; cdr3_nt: TGCAGCGCCTACACTTCGGCAGGATCTAACTATGGCTACACCTTC; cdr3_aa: CSAYTSAGSNYGYTF
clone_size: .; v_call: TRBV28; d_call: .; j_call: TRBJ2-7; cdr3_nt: TGTGCCACCCAAACAGTGTTCATGTACGAGCAGTACTTC; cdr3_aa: CATQTVFMYEQYF
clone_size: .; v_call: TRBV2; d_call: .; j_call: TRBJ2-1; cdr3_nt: TGTGCCAGCTGCACCGTTGTGGCCTACAATGAGCAGTTCTTC; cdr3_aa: CASCTVVAYNEQFF
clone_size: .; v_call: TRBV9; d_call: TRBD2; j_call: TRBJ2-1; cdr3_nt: TGTGCCAGCAGCGTGGGACTAGCGGGAGTCTACAATGAGCAGTTCTTC; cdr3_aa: CASSVGLAGVYNEQFF
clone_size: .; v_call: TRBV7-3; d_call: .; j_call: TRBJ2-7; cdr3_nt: TGTGCCTGGAGTCCCGGTCAGGCCTACGAGCAGTACTTC; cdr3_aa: CAWSPGQAYEQYF
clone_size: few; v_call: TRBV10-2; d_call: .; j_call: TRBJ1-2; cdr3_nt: TGTGCCAGCAAAACAAGGACCCGATCTAACTATGGCTACACCTTC; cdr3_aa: CASKTRTRSNYGYTF
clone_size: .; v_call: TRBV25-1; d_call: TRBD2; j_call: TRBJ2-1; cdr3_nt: TGTGCCAGCAGTACAGCGGGGGGGCGAAATGAGCAGTTCTTC; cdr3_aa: CASSTAGGRNEQFF
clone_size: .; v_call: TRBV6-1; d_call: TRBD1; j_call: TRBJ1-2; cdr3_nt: TGTGCCAGCAGAGGAGACAGGGGGGAGCAGGCTGGCTACACCTTC; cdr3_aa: CASRGDRGEQAGYTF
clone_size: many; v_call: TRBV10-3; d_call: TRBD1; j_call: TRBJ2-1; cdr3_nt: TGTGCCATCACCCCGGACAGGGATTACAATGAGCAGTTCTTC; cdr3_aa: CAITPDRDYNEQFF
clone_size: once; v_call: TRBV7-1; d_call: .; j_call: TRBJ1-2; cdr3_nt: TGTGCCAGCAGCTCACCACTCCTAGACCCCGGAGGCTATGGCTACACCTTC; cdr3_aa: CASSSPLLDPGGYGYTF
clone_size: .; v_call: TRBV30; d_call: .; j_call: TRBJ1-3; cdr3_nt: TGTGCCTATGGACAGCCCTCTGGAAACACCATATATTTT; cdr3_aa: CAYGQPSGNTIYF
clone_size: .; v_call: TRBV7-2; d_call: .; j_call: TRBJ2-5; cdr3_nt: TGTGCCAGCAGCCGATATACGGAAGAGACCCAGTACTTC; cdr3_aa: CASSRYTEETQYF
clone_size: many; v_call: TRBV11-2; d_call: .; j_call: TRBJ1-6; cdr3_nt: TGTGCCAGCAGCTTAGATCTCCCCGCGGCGCCCCTCCACTTT; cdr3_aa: CASSLDLPAAPLHF
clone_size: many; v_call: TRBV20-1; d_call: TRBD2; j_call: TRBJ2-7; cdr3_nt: TGCAGTGTGAGTAGCGGGTTCTCCTACGAGCAGTACTTC; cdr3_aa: CSVSSGFSYEQYF
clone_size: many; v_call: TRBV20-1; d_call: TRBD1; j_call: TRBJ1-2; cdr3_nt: TGCAGTGTTGGACAGGGTGGTGGCTACACCTTC; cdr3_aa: CSVGQGGGYTF
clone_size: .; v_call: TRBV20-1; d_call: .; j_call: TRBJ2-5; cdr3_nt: TGCAGTGCTAAACCCGGGATCCAAGAGACCCAGTACTTC; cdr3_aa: CSAKPGIQETQYF
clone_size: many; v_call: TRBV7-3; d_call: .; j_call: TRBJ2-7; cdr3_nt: TGTGCCAGCAGCGCATCCGGACTTGGGGTAACCTACGAGCAGTACTTC; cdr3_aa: CASSASGLGVTYEQYF
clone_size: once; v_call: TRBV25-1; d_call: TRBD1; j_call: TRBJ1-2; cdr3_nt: TGTGCCAGCAGTCAAGCCACAGGGGGCGGTGACTACACCTTC; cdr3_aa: CASSQATGGGDYTF
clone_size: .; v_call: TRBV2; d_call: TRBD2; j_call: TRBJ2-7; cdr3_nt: TGTGCCAGCAGTCCCGGCGGACTAGCGGGAGCATCAGACGAGCAGTACTTC; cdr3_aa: CASSPGGLAGASDEQYF
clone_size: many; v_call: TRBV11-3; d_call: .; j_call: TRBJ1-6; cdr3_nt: TGTGCCAGCAGCTTAAGTCTCCCGAGGGATTCACCCCTCCACTTT; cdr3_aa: CASSLSLPRDSPLHF
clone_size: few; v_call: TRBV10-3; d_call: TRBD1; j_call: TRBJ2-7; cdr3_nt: TGTGCCAGCGGACAGGGTCTACACGAGCAGTACTTC; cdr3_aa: CASGQGLHEQYF
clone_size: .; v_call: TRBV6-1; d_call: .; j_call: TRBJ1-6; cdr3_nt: TGTGCCAGCAACATCCGACAGGACTCCTATAATTCACCCCTCCACTTT; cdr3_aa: CASNIRQDSYNSPLHF
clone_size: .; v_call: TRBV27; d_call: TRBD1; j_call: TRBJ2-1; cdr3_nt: TGTGCCAGTGGGACAGGGGGCGATGAGCAGTTCTTC; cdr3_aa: CASGTGGDEQFF
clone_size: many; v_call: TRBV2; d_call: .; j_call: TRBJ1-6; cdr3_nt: TGTGCCAGCAGTGAATGGGGGGCGCGGAATTCACCCCTCCACTTT; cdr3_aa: CASSEWGARNSPLHF
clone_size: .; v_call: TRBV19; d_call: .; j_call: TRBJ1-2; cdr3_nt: TGTGCCAGTAGTCGGGGCGATGGCTACACCTTC; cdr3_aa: CASSRGDGYTF
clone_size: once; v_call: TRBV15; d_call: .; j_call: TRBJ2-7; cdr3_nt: TGTGCCACCAGCAGCTTGGGTGCGATGGGGGGCGAGCCCTACGAGCAGTACTTC; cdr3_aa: CATSSLGAMGGEPYEQYF
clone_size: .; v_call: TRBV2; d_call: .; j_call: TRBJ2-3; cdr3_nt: TGTGCCAGCAGTCCCGGGAATCAGGGAGATACGCAGTATTTT; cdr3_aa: CASSPGNQGDTQYF
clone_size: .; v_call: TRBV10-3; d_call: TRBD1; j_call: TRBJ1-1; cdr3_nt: TGTGCCATCAGTGAGTCGGGGACAGGGTCGGTCACTGAAGCTTTCTTT; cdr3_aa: CAISESGTGSVTEAFF